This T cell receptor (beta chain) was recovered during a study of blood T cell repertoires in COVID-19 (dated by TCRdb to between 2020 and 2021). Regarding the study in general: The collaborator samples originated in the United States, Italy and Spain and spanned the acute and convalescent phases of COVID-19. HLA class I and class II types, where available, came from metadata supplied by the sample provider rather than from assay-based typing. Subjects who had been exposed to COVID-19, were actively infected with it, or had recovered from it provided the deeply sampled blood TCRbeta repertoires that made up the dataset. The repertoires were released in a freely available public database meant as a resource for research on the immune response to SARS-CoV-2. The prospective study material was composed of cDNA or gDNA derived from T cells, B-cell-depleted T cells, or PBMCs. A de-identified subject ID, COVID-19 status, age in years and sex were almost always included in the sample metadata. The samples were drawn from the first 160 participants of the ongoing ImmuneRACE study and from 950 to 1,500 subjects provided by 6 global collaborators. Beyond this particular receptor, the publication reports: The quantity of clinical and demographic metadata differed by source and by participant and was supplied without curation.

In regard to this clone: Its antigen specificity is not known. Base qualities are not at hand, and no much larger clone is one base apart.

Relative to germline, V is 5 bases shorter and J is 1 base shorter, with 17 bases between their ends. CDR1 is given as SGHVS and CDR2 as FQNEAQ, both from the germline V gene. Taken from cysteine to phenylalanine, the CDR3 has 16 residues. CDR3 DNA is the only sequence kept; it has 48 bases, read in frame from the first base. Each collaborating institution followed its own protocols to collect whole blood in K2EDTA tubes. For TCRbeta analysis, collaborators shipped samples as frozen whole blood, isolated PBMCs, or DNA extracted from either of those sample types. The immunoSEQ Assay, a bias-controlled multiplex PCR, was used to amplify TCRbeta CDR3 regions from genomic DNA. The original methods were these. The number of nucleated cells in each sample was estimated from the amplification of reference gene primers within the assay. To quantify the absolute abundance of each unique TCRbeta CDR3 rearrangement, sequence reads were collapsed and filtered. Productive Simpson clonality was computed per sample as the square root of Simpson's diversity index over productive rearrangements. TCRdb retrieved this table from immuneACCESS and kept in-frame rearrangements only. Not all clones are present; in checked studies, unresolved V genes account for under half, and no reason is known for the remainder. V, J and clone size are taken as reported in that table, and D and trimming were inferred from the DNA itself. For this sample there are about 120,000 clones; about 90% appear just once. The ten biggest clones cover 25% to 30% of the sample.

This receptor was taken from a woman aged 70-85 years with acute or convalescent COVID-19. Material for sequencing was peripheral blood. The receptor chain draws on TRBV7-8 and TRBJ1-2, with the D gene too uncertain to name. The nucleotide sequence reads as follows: TGTGCCAGCAGCACCAATGGCGGGGTTAATAACTATGGCTACACCTTC. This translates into CASSTNGGVNNYGYTF.